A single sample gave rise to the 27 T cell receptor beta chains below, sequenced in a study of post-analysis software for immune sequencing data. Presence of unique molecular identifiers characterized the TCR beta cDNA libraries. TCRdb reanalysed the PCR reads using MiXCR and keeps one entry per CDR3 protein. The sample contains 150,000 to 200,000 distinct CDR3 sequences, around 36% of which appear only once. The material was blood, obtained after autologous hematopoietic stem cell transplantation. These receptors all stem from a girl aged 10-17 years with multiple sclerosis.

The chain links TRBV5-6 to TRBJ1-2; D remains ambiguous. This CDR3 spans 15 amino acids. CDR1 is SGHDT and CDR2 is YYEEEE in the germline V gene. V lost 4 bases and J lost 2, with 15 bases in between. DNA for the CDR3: TGTGCCAGCAGCCTCCTCGGCCTAGGGAACTATGGCTACACCTTC. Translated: CASSLLGLGNYGYTF.

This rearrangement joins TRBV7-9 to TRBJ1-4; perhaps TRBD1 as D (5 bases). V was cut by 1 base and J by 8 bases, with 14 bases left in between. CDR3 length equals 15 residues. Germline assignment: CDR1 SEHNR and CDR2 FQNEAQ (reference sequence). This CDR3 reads CASSLGDSPREKLFF. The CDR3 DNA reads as TGTGCCAGCAGCTTAGGAGACAGCCCCCGGGAAAAACTGTTTTTT.

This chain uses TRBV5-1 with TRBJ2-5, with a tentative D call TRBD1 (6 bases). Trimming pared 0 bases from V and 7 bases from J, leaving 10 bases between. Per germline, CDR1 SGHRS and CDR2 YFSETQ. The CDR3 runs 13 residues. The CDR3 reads CASSLGGPRTQYF. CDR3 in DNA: TGCGCCAGCAGCTTGGGGGGGCCCAGGACCCAGTACTTC.

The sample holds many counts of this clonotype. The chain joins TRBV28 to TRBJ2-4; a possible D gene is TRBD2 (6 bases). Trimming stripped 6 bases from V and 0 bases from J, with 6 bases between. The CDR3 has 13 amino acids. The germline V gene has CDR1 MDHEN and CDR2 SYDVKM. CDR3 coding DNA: TGTGCCAGCAGGGGGGGAGCCAAAAACATTCAGTACTTC. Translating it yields CASRGGAKNIQYF.

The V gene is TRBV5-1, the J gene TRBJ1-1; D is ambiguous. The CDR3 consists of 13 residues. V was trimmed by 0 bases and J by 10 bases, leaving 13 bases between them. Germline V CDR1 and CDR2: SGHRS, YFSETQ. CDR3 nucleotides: TGCGCCAGCAGCTTGGGGAGTCCCGCCGGAGCTTTCTTT. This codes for CASSLGSPAGAFF.

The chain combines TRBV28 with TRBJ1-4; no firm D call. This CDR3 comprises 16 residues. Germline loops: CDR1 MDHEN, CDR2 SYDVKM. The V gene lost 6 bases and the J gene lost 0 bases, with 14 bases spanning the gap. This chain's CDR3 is CASSSPAAATNEKLFF. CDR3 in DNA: TGTGCCAGCAGCTCCCCGGCGGCGGCAACTAATGAAAAACTGTTTTTT.

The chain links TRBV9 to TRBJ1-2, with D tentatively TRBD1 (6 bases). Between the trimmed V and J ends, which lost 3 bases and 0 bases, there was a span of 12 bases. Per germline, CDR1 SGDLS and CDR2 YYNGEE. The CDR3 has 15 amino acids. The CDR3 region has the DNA TGTGCCAGCAGCGCTCTCCCAGGGGCTAACTATGGCTACACCTTC. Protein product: CASSALPGANYGYTF.

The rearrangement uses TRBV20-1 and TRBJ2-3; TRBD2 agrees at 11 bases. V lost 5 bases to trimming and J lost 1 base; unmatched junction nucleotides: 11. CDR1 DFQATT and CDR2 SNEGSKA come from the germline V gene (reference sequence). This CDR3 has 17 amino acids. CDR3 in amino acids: CSAGTSGSAYGTDTQYF. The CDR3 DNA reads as TGCAGTGCTGGCACTAGCGGGAGCGCCTATGGCACAGATACGCAGTATTTT.

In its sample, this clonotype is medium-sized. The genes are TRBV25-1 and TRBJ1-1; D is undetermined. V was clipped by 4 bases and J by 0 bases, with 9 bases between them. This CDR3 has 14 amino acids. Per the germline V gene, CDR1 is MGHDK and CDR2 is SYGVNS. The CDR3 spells CASSVGKMNTEAFF. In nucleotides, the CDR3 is TGTGCCAGCAGTGTAGGCAAGATGAACACTGAAGCTTTCTTT.

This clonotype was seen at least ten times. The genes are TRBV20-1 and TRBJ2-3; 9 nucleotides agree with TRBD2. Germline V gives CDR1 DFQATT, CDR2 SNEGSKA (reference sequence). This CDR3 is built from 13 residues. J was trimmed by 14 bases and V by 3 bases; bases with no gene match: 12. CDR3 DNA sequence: TGCAGTGCTAGTGTAGCGGGGGACCAAGGGAGGTATTTT. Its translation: CSASVAGDQGRYF.

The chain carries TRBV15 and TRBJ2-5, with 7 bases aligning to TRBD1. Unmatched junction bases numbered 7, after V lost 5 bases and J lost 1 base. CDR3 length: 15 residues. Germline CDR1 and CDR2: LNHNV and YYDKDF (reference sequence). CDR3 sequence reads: CATSVFSGGQETQYF. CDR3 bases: TGTGCCACCAGCGTATTTTCAGGGGGCCAAGAGACCCAGTACTTC.

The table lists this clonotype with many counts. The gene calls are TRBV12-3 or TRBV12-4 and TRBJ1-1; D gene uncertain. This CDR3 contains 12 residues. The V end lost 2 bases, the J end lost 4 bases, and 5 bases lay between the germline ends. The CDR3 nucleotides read TGTGCCAGCAGTTTACGGCTCACTGAAGCTTTCTTT. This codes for CASSLRLTEAFF.

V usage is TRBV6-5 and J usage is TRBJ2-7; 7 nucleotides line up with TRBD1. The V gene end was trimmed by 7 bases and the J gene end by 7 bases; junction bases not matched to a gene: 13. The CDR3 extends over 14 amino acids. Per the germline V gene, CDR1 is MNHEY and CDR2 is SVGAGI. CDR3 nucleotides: TGTGCCAGCAACTTACAGGGGCACAACAATGAGCAGTACTTC. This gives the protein CASNLQGHNNEQYF.

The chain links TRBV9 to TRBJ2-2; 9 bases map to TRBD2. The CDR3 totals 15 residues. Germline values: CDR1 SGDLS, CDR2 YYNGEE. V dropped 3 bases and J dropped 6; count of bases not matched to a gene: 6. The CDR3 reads CASSAGTSFPGELFF. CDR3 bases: TGTGCCAGCAGCGCGGGGACTAGCTTCCCCGGGGAGCTGTTTTTT.

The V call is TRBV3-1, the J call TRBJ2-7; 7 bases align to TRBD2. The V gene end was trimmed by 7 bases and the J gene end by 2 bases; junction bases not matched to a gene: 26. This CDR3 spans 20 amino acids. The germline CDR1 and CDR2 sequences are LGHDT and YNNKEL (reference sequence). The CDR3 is CASTYKRGRGPAGPTYEQYF. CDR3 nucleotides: TGTGCCAGCACGTATAAGCGGGGCCGGGGACCAGCGGGACCGACCTACGAGCAGTACTTC.

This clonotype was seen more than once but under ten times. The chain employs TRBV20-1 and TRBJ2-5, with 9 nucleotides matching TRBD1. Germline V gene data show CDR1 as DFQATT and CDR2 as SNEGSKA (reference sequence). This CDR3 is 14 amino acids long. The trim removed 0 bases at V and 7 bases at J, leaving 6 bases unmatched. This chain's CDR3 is CSAREGQGFRTQYF. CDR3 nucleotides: TGCAGTGCTAGAGAGGGACAGGGATTCAGGACCCAGTACTTC.

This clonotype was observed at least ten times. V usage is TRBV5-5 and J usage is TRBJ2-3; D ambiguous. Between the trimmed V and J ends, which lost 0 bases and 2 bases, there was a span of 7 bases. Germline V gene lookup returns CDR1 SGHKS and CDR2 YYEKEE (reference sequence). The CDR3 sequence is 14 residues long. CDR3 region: CASSLALHTDTQYF. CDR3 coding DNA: TGTGCCAGCAGCTTGGCTCTGCACACAGATACGCAGTATTTT.

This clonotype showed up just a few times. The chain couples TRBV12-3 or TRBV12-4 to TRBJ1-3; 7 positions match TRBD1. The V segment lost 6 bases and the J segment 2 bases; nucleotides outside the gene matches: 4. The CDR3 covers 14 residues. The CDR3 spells CASSMTGTGNTIYF. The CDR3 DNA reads TGTGCCAGCAGCATGACAGGGACTGGAAACACCATATATTTT.

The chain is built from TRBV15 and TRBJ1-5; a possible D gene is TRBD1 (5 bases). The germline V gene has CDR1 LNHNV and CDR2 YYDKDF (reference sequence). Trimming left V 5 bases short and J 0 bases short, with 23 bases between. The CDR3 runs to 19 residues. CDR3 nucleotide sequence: TGTGCCACCAGCGGAAACGGTGGGGGGAGAATCTATAGCAATCAGCCCCAGCATTTT. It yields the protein CATSGNGGGRIYSNQPQHF.

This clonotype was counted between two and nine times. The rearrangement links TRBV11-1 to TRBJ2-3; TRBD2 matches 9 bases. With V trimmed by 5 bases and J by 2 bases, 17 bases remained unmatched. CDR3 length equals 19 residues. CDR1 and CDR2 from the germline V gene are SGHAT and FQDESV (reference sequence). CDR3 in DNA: TGTGCCAGCAGCCCCCGGACCGGGACTAGCAGGACTCACACAGATACGCAGTATTTT. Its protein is CASSPRTGTSRTHTDTQYF.

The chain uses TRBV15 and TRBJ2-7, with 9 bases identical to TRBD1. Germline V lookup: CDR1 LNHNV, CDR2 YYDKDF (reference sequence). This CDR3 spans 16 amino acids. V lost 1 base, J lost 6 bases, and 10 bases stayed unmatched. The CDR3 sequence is CATSRASGQGLSEQYF. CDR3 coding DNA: TGTGCCACCAGCAGAGCCTCCGGACAGGGGTTGTCCGAGCAGTACTTC.

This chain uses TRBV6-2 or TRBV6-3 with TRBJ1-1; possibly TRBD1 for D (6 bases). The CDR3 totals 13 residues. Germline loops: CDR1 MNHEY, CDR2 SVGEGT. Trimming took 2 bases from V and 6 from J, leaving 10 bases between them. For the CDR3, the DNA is TGTGCCAGCAGTTACCCGGGGGCCTCTGAAGCTTTCTTT. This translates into CASSYPGASEAFF.

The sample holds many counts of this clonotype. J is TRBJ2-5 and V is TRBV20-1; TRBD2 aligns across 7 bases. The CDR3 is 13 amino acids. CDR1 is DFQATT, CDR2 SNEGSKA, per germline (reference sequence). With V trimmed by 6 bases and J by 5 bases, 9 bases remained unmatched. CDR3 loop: CSAKGTTDETQYF. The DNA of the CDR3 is TGCAGTGCCAAGGGGACTACCGATGAGACCCAGTACTTC.

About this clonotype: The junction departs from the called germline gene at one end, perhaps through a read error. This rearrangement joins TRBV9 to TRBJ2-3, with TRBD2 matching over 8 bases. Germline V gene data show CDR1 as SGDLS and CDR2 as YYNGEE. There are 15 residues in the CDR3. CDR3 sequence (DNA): TGTGCCGGCAGCGTAGTCGGGAGGGACACAGATACGCAGTATTTT. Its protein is CAGSVVGRDTDTQYF.

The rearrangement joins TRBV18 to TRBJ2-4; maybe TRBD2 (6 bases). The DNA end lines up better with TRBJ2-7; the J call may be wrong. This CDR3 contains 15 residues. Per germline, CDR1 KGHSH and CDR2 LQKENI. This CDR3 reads CASSRSRGSAYEQYF. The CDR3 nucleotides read TGTGCCAGCTCCCGCTCTCGGGGGTCCGCTTACGAGCAGTACTTC.

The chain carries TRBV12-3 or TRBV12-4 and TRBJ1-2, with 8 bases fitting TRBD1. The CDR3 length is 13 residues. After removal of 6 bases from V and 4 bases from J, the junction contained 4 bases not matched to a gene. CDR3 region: CASRRGQGYGYTF. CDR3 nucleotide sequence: TGTGCCAGCAGGCGAGGACAGGGCTATGGCTACACCTTC.

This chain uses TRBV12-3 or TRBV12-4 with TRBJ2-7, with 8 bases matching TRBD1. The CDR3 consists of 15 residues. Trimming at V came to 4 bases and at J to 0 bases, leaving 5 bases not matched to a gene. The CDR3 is CASSYAGGASYEQYF. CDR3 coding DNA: TGTGCCAGCAGTTACGCAGGGGGCGCCTCCTACGAGCAGTACTTC.